The clone carrying this TCR beta chain was seen a handful of times. What it recognizes is unknown. These data come from a study of beta chain features in type 1 diabetes. The V gene's germline CDR1 is MDHEN and CDR2 SYDVKM. The CDR3 length is 15 residues. V lost 6 bases and J lost 4; bases outside the gene matches: 10. Reverse transcribing all isolated RNA meant expressed TCRB transcripts were sequenced. Data came from immunoSEQ multiplex PCR; TCRdb stores just in-frame clones and leaves some out. The data hold 300,000 to 400,000 clones, with roughly 8% observed a single time. Whole-study results and caveats: Healthy donors had naive, central memory and Treg TCRB repertoires that appeared less similar than those seen among patients.

The TCR comes from a woman aged 18-29 years in good health. The rearrangement joins TRBV28 to TRBJ2-7, with 9 bases identical to TRBD1. The sample comprised central memory CD4+ T cells from blood. CDR3: CASSLEAQGAYEQYF. Here the CDR3 DNA reads TGTGCCAGCAGCCTTGAAGCACAGGGGGCTTACGAGCAGTACTTC.